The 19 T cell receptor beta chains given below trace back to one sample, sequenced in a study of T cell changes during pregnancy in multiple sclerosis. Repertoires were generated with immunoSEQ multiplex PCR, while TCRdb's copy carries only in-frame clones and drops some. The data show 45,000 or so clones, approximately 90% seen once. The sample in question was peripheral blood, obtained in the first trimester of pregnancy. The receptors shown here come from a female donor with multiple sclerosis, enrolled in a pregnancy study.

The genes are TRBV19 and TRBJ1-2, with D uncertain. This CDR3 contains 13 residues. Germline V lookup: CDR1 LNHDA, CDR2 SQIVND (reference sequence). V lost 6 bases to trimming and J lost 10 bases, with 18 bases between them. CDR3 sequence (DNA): TGTGCCAGTAGCCCCCCTAACAAGCGGTTCTACACCTTC. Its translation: CASSPPNKRFYTF.

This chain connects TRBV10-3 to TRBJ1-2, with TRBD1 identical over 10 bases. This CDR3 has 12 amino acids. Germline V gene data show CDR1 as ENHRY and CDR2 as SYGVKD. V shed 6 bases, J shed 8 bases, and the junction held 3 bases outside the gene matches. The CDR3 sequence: CAIRGTGDGYTF. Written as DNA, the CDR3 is TGTGCCATCAGGGGGACAGGGGACGGCTACACCTTC.

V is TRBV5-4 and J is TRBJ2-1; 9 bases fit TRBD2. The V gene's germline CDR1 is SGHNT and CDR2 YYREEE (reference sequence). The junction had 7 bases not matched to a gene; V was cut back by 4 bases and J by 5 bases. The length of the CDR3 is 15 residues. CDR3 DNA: TGTGCCAGCAGCCTGACGACTAGCGGACACAATGAGCAGTTCTTC. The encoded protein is CASSLTTSGHNEQFF. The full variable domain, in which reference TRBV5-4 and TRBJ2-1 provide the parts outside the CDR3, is ETGVTQSPTHLIKTRGQQVTLRCSSQSGHNTVSWYQQALGQGPQFIFQYYREEENGRGNFPPRFSGLQFPNYSSELNVNALELDDSALYLCASSLTTSGHNEQFFGPGTRLTVL.

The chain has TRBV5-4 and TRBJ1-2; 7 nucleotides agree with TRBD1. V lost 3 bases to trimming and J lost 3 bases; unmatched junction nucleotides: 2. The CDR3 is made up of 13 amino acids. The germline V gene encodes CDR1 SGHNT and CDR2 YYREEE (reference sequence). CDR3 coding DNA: TGTGCCAGCAGCTGGGGGACAGACTATGGCTACACCTTC. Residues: CASSWGTDYGYTF.

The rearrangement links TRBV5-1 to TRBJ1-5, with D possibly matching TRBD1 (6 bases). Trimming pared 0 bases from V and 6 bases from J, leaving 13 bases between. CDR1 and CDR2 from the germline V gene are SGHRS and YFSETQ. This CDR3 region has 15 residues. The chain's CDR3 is CASSLGNRDGQPQHF. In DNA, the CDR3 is TGCGCCAGCAGCTTGGGTAACAGGGACGGTCAGCCCCAGCATTTT.

CDR3 in amino acids: CASSDQQDGYEQYF. CDR3 in DNA: TGTGCCAGCAGCGACCAACAGGATGGCTACGAGCAGTACTTC. V and J are TRBV9 and TRBJ2-7; TRBD1 might be the D (5 bases). CDR1 and CDR2 (germline): SGDLS, YYNGEE. The CDR3 extends over 14 amino acids. With 3 bases removed from V and 3 bases from J, the gap between germline ends came to 13 bases.

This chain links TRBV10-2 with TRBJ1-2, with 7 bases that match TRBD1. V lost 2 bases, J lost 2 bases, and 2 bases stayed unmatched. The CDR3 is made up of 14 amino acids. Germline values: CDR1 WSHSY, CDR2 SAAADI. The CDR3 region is CASSETGENYGYTF. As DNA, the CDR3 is TGCGCCAGCAGTGAGACAGGGGAGAACTATGGCTACACCTTC.

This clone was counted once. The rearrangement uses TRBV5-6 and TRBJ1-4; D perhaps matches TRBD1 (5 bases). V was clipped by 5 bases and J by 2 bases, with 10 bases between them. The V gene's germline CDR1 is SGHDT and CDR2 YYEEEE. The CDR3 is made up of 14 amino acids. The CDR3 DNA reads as TGTGCCAGCAGGGGCGGGGCGACTAATGAAAAACTGTTTTTT. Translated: CASRGGATNEKLFF.

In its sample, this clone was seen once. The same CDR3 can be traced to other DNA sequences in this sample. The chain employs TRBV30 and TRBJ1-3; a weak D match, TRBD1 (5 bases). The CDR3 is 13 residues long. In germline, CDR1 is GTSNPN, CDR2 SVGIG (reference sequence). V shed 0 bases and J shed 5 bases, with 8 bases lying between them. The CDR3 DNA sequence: TGTGCCTGGAGTGTATCAGGGAGAAACACCATATATTTT. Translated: CAWSVSGRNTIYF.

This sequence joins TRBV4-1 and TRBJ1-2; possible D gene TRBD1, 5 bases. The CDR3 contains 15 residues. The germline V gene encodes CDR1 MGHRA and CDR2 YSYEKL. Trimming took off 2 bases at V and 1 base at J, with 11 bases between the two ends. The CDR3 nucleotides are TGCGCCAGCAGCCAACCAGACAGCCTTAACTATGGCTACACCTTC. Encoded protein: CASSQPDSLNYGYTF.

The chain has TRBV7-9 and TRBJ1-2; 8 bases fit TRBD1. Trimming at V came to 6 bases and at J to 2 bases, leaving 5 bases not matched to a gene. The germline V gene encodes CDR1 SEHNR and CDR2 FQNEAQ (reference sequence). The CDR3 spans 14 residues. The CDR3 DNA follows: TGTGCCAGCAGGCCAGGGGGCCCCAACTATGGCTACACCTTC. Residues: CASRPGGPNYGYTF.

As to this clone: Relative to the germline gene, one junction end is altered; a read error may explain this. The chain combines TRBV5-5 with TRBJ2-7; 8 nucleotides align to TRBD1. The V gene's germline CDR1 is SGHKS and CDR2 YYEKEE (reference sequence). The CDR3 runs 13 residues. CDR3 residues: CASSLWADRDSLF. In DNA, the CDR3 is TGTGCCAGCAGCTTGTGGGCGGACAGGGACTCGCTCTTC.

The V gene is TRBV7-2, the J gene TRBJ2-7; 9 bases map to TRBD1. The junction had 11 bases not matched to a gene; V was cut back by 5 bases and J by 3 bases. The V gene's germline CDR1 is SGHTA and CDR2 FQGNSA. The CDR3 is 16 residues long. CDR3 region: CASSPGLQGANYEQYF. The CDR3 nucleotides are TGTGCCAGCAGCCCCGGCCTACAGGGGGCGAACTACGAGCAGTACTTC.

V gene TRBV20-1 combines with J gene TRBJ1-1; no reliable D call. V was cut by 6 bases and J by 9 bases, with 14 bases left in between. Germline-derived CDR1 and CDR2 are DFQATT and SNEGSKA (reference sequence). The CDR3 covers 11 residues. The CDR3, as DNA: TGCAGTGCCCAATCGGGTATCCAAGCTTTCTTT. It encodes CSAQSGIQAFF.

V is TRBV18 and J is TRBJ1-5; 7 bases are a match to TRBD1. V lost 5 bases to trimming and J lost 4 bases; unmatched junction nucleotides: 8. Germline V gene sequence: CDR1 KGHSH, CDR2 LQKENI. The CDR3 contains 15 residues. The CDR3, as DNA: TGTGCCAGCTCAATTTTGTCAGGGGGGAATCAGCCCCAGCATTTT. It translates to CASSILSGGNQPQHF. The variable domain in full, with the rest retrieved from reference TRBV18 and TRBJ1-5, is NAGVMQNPRHLVRRRGQEARLRCSPMKGHSHVYWYRQLPEEGLKFMVYLQKENIIDESGMPKERFSAEFPKEGPSILRIQQVVRGDSAAYFCASSILSGGNQPQHFGDGTRLSIL.

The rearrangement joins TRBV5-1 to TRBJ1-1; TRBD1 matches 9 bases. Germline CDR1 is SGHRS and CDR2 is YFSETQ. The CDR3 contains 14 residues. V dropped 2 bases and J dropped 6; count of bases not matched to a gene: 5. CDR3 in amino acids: CASSFWDRDAEAFF. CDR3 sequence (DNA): TGCGCCAGCAGCTTTTGGGACAGGGACGCTGAAGCTTTCTTT.

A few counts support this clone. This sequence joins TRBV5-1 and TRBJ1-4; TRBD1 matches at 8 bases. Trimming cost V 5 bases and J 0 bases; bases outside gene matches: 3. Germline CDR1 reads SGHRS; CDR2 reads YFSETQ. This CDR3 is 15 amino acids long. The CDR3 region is CASSQDRATNEKLFF. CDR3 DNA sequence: TGCGCCAGCAGTCAGGACAGGGCAACTAATGAAAAACTGTTTTTT.

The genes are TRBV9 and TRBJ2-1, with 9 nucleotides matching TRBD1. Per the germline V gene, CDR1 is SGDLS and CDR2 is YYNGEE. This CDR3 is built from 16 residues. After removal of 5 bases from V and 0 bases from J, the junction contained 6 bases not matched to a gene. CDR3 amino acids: CASRPGTGSSYNEQFF. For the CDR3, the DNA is TGTGCCAGCAGACCCGGGACAGGGTCCTCCTACAATGAGCAGTTCTTC.

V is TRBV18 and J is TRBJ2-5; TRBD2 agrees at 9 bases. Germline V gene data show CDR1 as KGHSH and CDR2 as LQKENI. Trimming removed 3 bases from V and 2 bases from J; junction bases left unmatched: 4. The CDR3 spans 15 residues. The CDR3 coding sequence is TGTGCCAGCTCACCCAGGAGCGGGGGGCAAGAGACCCAGTACTTC. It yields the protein CASSPRSGGQETQYF.